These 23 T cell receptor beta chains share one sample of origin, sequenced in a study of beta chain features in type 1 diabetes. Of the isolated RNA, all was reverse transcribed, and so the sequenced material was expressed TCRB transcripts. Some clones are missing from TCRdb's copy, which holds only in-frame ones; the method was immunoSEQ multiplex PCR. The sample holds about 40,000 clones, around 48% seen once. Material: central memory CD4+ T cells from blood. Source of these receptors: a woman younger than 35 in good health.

CDR3 bases: TGTGCCATAATCCGGGACACCTACAATGAGCAGTTCTTC. It yields the protein CAIIRDTYNEQFF. The rearrangement uses TRBV6-1 and TRBJ2-1; TRBD1 is a possible D gene (6 bases). There are 13 residues in the CDR3. CDR1 and CDR2 (germline): MNHNS, SASEGT. Trimming shortened V by 10 bases and J by 2 bases, and 12 bases separated the two germline ends.

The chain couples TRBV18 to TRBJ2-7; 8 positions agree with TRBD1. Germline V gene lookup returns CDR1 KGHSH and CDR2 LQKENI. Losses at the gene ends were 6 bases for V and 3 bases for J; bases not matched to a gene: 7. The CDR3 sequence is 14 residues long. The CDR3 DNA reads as TGTGCCAGCTCGCAGGGACAGGAGCTCTACGAGCAGTACTTC. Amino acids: CASSQGQELYEQYF.

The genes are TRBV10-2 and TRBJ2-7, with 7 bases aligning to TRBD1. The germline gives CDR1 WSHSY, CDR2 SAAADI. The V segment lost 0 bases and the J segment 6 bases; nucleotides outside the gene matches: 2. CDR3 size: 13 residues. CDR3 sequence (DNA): TGCGCCAGCAGTGAGTCGACAGGGACCGAGCAGTACTTC. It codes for CASSESTGTEQYF.

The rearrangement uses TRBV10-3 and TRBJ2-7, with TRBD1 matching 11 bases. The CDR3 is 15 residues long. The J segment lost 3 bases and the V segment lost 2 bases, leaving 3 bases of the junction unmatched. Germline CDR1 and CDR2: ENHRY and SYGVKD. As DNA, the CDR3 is TGTGCCATCAGTGAGGGGACAGGGGGGGGCTACGAGCAGTACTTC. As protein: CAISEGTGGGYEQYF.

In nucleotides, the CDR3 is TGTGCCAGCAGCCAAGATCTTCGGTCCCAAAGCGCTGAAGCTTTCTTT. Its translation is CASSQDLRSQSAEAFF. The chain joins TRBV4-2 to TRBJ1-1, with unresolved D. V was clipped by 0 bases and J by 6 bases, with 17 bases between them. The CDR3 contains 16 residues. Germline values: CDR1 LGHNA, CDR2 YNFKEQ.

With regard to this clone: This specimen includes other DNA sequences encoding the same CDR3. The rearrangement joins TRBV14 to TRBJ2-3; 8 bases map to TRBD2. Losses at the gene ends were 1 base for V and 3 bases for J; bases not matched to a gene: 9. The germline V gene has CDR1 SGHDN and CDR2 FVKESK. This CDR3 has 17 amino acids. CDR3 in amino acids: CASSQGHGLAGTDTQYF. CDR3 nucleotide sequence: TGTGCCAGCAGCCAAGGGCACGGACTAGCCGGGACAGATACGCAGTATTTT. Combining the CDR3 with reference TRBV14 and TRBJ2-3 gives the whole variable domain EAGVTQFPSHSVIEKGQTVTLRCDPISGHDNLYWYRRVMGKEIKFLLHFVKESKQDESGMPNNRFLAERTGGTYSTLKVQPAELEDSGVYFCASSQGHGLAGTDTQYFGPGTRLTVL.

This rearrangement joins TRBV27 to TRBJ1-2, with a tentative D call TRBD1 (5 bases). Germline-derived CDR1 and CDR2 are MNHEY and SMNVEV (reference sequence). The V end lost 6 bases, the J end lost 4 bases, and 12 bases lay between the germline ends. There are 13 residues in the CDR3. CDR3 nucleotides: TGTGCCAGCAGAACCGGGACTGTCTATGGCTACACCTTC. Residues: CASRTGTVYGYTF.

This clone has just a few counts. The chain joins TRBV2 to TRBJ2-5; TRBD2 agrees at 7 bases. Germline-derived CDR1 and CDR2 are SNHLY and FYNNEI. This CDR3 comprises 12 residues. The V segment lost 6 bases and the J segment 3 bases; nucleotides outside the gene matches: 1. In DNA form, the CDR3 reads TGTGCCAGCAGCCTAGCGGAAGAGACCCAGTACTTC. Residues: CASSLAEETQYF.

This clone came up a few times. The CDR3 sequence is CASSATGVHTEAFF. The CDR3 region has the DNA TGTGCCAGCAGCGCGACAGGGGTCCACACTGAAGCTTTCTTT. V is TRBV9 and J is TRBJ1-1; 8 positions match TRBD1. The CDR3 consists of 14 residues. CDR1 and CDR2 from the germline V gene are SGDLS and YYNGEE. J gave up 3 bases and V 3 bases, and 4 bases lay outside the gene matches.

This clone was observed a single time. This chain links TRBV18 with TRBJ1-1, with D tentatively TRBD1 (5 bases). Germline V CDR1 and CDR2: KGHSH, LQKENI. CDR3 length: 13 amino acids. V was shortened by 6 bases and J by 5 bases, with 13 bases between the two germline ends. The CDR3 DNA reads TGTGCCAGCTCCCCGGACATTTCTACTGAAGCTTTCTTT. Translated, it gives CASSPDISTEAFF.

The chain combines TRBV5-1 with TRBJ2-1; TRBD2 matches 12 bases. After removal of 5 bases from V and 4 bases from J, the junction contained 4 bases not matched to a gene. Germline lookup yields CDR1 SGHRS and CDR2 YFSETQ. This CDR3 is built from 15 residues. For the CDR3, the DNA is TGCGCCAGCAGGACTAGCGGGAGTCTTTACAATGAGCAGTTCTTC. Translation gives CASRTSGSLYNEQFF.

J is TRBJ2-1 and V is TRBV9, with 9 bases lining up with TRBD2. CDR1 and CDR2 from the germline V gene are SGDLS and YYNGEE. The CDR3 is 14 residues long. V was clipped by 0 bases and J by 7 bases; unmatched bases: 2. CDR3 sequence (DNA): TGTGCCAGCAGCGTAGCTAGCGGGAATAATGAGCAGTTCTTC. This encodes CASSVASGNNEQFF.

In DNA form, the CDR3 reads TGTGCCAGCAGCTTGGATGGAGGGGTGGCTCAGCCCCAGCATTTT. Its translation: CASSLDGGVAQPQHF. This chain joins TRBV5-4 and TRBJ1-5; maybe TRBD1 (5 bases). V lost 0 bases and J 6 bases, leaving 13 bases between the germline ends. This CDR3 has 15 residues. The germline CDR1 and CDR2 sequences are SGHNT and YYREEE (reference sequence).

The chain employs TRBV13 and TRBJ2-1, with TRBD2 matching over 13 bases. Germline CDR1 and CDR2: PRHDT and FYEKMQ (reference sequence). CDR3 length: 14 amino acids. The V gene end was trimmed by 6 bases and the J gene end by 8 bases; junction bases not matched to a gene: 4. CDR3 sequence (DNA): TGTGCCAGCAGACTAGCGGGGGGGGTTTATGAGCAGTTCTTC. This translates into CASRLAGGVYEQFF.

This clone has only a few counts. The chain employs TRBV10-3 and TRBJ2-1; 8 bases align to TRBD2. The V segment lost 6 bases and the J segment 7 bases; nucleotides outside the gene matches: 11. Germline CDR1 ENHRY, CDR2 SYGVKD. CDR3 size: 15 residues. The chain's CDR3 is CAISDSSPGGNEQFF. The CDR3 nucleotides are TGTGCCATCAGCGATTCTAGTCCGGGAGGGAATGAGCAGTTCTTC.

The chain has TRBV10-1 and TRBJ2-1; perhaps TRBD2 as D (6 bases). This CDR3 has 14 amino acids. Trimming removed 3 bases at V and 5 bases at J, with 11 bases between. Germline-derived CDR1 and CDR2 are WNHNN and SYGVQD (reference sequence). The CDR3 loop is CASSDGVADNEQFF. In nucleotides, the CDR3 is TGCGCCAGCAGTGACGGGGTAGCGGACAATGAGCAGTTCTTC.

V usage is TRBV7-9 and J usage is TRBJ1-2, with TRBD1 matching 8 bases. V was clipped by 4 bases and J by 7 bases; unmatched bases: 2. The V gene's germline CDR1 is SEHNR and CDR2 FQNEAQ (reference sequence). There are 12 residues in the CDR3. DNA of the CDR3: TGTGCCAGCAGCTCGACAGGGGTTGGCTACACCTTC. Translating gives CASSSTGVGYTF.

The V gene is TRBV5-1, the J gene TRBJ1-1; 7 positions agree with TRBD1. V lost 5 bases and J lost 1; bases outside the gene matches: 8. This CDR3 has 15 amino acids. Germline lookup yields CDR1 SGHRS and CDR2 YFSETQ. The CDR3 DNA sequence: TGCGCCAGCAGATACTCGGGACAGACGAACACTGAAGCTTTCTTT. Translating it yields CASRYSGQTNTEAFF.

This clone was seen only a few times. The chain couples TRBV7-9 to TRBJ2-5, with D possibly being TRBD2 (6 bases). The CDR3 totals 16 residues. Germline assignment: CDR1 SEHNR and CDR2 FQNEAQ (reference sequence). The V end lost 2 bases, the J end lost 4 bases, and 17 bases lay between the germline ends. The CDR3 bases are TGTGCCAGCAGCTTATGGCTTGGGACTCTAGTAGAGACCCAGTACTTC. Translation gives CASSLWLGTLVETQYF.

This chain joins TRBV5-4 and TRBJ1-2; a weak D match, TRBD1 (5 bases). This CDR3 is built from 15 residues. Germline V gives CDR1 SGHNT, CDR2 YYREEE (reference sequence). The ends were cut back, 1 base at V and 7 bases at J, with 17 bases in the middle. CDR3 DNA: TGTGCCAGCAGCTTGACACAGGCAAGATATACTGGCTACACCTTC. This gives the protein CASSLTQARYTGYTF.

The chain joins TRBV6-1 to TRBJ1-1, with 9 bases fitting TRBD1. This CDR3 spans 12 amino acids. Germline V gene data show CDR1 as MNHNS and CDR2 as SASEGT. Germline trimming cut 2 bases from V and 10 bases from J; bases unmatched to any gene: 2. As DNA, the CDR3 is TGTGCCAGCAGTGAATACAGGGGGCGAGCTTTCTTT. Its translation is CASSEYRGRAFF.

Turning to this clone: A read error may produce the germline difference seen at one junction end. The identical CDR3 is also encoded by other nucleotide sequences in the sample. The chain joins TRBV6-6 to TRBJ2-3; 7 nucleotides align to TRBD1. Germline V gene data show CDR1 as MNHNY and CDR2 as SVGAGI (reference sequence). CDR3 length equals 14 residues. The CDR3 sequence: CASRRGTGTDTQYF. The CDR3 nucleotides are TGTGCCAGCCGCAGGGGGACCGGCACAGATACGCAGTATTTC.

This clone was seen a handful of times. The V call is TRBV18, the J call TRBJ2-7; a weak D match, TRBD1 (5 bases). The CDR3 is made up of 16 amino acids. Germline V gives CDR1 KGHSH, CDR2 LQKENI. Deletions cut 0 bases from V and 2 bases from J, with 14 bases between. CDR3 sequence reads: CASSPPTATFTYEQYF. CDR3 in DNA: TGTGCCAGCTCACCACCGACAGCGACTTTCACCTACGAGCAGTACTTC.